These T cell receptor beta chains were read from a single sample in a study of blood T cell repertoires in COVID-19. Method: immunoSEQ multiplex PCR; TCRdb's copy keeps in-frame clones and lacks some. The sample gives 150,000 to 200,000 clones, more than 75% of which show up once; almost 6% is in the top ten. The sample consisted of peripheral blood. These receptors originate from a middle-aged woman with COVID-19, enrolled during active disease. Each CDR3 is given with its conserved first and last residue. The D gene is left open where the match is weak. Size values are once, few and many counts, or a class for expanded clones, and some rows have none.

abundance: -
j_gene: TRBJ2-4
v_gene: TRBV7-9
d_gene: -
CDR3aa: CASSSNPLRGMRTKNIQYF
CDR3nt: TGTGCCAGCAGCTCCAACCCCCTACGCGGGATGAGGACTAAAAACATTCAGTACTTC

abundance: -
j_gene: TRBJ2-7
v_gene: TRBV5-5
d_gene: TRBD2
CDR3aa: CASSLAGGIGIYEQYF
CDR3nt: TGTGCCAGCAGCTTGGCCGGGGGGATCGGCATCTACGAGCAGTACTTC

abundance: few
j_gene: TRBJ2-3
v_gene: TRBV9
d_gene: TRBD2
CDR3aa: CASSSLGTSGTDTQYF
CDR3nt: TGTGCCAGCTCCTCCCTCGGGACTAGCGGCACAGATACGCAGTATTTT

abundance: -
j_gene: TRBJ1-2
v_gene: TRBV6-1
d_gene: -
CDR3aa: CASSVELGAALYGYTF
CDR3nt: TGTGCCAGCAGTGTCGAGTTGGGGGCGGCCCTTTATGGCTACACCTTC

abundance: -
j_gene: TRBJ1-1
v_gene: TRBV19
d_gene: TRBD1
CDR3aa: CASSKTGGGEAFF
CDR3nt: TGTGCCAGTAGCAAAACAGGGGGGGGTGAAGCTTTCTTT

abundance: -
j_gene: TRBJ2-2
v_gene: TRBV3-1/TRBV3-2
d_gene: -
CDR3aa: CASSPICRANTGELFF
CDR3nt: TGTGCCAGCAGCCCCATCTGCAGGGCGAACACCGGGGAGCTGTTTTTT

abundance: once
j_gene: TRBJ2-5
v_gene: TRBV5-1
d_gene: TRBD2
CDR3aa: CASSLEASGEQETQYF
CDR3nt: TGCGCCAGCAGCTTGGAGGCTAGCGGGGAGCAAGAGACCCAGTACTTC

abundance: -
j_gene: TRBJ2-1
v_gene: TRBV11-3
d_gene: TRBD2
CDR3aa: CASRRGTSVRDEQFF
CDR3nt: TGTGCCAGCAGGCGAGGAACTAGCGTAAGGGATGAGCAGTTCTTC

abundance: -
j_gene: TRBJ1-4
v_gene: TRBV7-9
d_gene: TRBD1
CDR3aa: CASSSTPLDRGEKLFF
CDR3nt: TGTGCCAGCAGCTCTACGCCCCTGGACAGGGGAGAAAAACTGTTTTTT

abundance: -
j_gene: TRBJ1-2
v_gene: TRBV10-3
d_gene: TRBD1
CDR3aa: CAISERGRGYGYTF
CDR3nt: TGTGCCATCAGTGAAAGGGGGCGCGGCTATGGCTACACCTTC

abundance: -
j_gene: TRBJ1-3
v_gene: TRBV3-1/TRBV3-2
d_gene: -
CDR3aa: CASSQETGNTIYF
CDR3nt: TGTGCCAGCAGCCAAGAGACAGGAAACACCATATATTTT

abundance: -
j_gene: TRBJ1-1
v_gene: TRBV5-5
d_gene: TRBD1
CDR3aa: CASSLTGTANTEAFF
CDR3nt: TGTGCCAGCAGCCTGACAGGGACGGCGAACACTGAAGCTTTCTTT

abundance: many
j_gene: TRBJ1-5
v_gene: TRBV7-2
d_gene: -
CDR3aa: CASSQNPNQPQHF
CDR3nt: TGTGCCAGCAGCCAGAATCCGAATCAGCCCCAGCATTTT

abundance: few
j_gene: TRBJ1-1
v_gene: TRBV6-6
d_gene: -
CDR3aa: CASEAVQNTEAFF
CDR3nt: TGTGCCAGCGAGGCAGTGCAGAACACTGAAGCTTTCTTT

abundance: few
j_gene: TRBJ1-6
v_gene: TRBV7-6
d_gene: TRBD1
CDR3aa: CASSLEGQGHSPLHF
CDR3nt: TGTGCCAGCAGCTTAGAGGGACAGGGCCATTCACCCCTCCACTTT

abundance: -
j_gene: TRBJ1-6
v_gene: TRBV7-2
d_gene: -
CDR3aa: CASSFGSDSPLHF
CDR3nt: TGTGCCAGCAGCTTCGGTTCGGATTCACCCCTCCACTTT

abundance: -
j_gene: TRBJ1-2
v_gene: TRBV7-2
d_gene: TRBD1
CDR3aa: CASSLDRGVGGYTF
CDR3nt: TGTGCCAGCAGTTTGGACAGGGGAGTAGGAGGCTACACCTTC

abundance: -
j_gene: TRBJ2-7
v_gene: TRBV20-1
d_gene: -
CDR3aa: CSASEPPLDYEQYF
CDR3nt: TGCAGTGCTAGTGAACCCCCACTAGATTACGAGCAGTACTTC

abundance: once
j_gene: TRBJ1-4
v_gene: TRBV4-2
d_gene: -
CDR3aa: CASSQDMGLLGGTNEKLFF
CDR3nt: TGTGCCAGCAGCCAAGATATGGGGCTTCTGGGGGGGACTAATGAAAAACTGTTTTTT

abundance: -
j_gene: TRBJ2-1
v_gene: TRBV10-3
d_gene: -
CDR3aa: CAITEGDSLMRQFF
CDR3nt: TGTGCCATCACCGAAGGGGACTCCCTCATGCGGCAGTTCTTC

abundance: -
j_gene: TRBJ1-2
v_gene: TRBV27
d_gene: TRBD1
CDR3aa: CASAGQGLGYTF
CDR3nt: TGTGCCAGCGCTGGACAGGGTCTTGGCTACACCTTC

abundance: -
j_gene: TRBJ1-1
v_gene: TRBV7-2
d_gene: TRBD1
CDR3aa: CASSYVGGNAFF
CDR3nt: TGTGCCAGCAGCTACGTAGGGGGCAACGCTTTCTTT

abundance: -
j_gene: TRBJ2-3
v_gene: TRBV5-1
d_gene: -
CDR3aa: CASSLVVASSTDTQYF
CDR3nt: TGCGCCAGCAGCTTGGTGGTAGCTTCTAGCACAGATACGCAGTATTTT

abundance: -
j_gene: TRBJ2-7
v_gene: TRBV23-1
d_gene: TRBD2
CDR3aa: CASGILTRTSVAGEQYF
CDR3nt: TGCGCCAGCGGTATACTAACGAGGACTAGCGTCGCTGGCGAGCAGTACTTC

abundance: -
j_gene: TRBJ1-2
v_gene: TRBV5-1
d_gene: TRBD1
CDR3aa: CASSLGQGDGYTF
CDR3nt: TGCGCCAGCAGCTTGGGGCAGGGGGATGGCTACACCTTC

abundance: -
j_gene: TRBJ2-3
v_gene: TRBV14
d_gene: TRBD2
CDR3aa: CASSQGERGGPYTDTQYF
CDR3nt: TGTGCCAGCAGCCAAGGAGAGCGGGGGGGCCCTTACACAGATACGCAGTATTTT

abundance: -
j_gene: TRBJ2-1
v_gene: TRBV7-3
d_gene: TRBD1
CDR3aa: CASSPRTGGRNEQFF
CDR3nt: TGTGCCAGCAGCCCACGGACAGGGGGCCGGAATGAGCAGTTCTTC

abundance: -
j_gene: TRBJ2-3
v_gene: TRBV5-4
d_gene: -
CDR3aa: CASSLGGTSTDTQYF
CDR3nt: TGTGCCAGCAGTCTGGGGGGTACGAGCACAGATACGCAGTATTTT

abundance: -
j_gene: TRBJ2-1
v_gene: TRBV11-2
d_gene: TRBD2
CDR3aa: CASSLGVAGEQFF
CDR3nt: TGTGCCAGCAGCTTAGGGGTAGCGGGAGAGCAGTTCTTC

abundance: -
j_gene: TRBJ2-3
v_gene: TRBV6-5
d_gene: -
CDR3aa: CASRGAADTQYF
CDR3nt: TGTGCCAGCAGGGGTGCGGCAGATACGCAGTATTTT

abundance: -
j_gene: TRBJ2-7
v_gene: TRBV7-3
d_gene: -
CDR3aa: CASSLTLRGEQYF
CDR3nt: TGTGCCAGCAGCTTAACGCTAAGGGGCGAGCAGTACTTC

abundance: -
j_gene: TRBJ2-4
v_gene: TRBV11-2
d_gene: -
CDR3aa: CASSLSRVGAKNIQYF
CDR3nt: TGTGCCAGCAGCTTAAGCAGGGTGGGTGCCAAAAACATTCAGTACTTC

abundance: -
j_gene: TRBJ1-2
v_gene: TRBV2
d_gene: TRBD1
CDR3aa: CASTMTGFFGYTF
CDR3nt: TGTGCCAGCACCATGACAGGGTTTTTTGGCTACACCTTC

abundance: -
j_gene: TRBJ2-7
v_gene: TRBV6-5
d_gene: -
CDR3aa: CASNRLGLLDEQYF
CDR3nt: TGTGCCAGCAATAGACTAGGGCTTCTGGACGAGCAGTACTTC

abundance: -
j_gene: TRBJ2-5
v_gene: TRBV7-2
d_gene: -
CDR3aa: CASSLGVTETQYF
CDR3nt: TGTGCCAGCAGCTTAGGAGTCACAGAGACCCAGTACTTC

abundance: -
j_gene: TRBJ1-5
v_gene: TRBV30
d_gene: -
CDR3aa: CAWSEMSSPQHF
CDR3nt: TGTGCCTGGAGTGAAATGTCATCGCCCCAGCATTTT

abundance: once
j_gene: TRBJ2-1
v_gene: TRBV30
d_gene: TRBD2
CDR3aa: CAWTLTSVSYNEQFF
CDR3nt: TGTGCCTGGACCCTAACTAGCGTCTCCTACAATGAGCAGTTCTTC

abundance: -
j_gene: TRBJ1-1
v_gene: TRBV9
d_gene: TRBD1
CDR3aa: CASSPRQGANTEAFF
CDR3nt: TGTGCCAGCAGCCCCCGACAGGGGGCGAACACTGAAGCTTTCTTT

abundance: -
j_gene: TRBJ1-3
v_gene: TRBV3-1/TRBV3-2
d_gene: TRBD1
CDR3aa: CASSPHGTVGNTIYF
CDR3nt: TGTGCCAGCAGCCCGCACGGGACAGTCGGAAACACCATATATTTT

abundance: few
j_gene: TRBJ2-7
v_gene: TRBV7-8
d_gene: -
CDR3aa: CASSLDRASYEQYF
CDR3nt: TGTGCCAGCAGCTTAGACAGGGCCTCCTACGAGCAGTACTTC

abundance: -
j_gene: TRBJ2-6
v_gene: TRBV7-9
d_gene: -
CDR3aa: CASSQLRSGANVLTF
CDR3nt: TGTGCCAGCAGCCAACTTCGCTCTGGGGCCAACGTCCTGACTTTC

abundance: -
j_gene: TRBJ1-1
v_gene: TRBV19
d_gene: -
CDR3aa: CASSFRQQLEGAFF
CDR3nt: TGTGCCAGTAGTTTCCGACAACAACTGGAGGGAGCTTTCTTT

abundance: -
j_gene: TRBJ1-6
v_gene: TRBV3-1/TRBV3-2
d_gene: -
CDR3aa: CASSQGQADGSPLHF
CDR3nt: TGTGCCAGCAGCCAGGGGCAGGCTGATGGTTCACCCCTCCACTTT

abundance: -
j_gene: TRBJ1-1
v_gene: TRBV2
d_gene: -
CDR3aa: CASSHARAHGNTEAFF
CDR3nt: TGTGCCAGCAGCCATGCGAGAGCGCACGGGAACACTGAAGCTTTCTTT

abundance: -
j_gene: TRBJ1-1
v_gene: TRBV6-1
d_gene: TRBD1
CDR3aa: CASSDGQGNTEAFF
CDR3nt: TGTGCCAGCAGTGACGGACAGGGGAACACTGAAGCTTTCTTT

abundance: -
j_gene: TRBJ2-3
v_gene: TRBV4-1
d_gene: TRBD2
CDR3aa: CASSRQTLAGGPDTQYF
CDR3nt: TGCGCCAGCAGCCGACAGACACTAGCGGGAGGGCCAGATACGCAGTATTTT

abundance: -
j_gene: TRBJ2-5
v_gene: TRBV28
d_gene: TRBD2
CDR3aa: CASGGLAAEETQYF
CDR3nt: TGTGCCAGTGGTGGACTAGCGGCCGAAGAGACCCAGTACTTC

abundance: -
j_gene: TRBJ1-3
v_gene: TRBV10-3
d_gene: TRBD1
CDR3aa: CAIRDRSVTGNTIYF
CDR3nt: TGTGCCATCAGGGACAGGTCGGTCACTGGAAACACCATATATTTT